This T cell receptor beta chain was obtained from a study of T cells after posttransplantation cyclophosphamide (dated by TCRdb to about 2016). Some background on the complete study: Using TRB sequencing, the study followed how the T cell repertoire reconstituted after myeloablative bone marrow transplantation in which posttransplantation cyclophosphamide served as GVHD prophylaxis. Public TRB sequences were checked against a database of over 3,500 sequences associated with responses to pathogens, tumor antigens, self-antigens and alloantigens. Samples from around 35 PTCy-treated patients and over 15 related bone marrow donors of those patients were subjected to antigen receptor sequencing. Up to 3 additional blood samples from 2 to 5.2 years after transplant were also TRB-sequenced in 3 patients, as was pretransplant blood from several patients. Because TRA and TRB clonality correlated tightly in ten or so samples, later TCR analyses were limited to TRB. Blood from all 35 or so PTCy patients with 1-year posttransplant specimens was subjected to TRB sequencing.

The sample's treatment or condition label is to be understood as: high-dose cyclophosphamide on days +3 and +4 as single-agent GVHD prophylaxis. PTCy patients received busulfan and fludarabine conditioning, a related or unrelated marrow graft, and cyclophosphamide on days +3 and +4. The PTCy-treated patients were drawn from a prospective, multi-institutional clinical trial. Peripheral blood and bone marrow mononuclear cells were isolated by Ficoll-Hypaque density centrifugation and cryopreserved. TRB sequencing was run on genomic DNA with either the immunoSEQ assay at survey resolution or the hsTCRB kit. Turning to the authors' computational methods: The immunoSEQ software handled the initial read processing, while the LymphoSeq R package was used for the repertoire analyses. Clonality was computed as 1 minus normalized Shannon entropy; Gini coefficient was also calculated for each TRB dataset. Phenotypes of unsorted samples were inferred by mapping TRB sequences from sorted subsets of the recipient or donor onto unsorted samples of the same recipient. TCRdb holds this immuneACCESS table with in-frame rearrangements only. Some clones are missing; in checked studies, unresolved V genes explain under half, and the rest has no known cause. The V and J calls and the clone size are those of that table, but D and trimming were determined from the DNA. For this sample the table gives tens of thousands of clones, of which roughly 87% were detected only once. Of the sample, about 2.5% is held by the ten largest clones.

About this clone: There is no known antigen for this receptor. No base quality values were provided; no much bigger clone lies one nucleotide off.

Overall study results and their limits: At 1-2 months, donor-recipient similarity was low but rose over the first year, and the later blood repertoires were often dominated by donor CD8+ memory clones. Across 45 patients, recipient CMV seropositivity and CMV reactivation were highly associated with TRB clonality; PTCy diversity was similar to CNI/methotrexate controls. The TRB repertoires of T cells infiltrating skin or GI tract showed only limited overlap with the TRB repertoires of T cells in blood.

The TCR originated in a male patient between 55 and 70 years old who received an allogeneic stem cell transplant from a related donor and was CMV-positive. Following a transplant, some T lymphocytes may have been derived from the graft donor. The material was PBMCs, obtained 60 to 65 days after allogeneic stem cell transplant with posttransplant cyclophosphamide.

The DNA is TGTGCCAGCAGCCCCCCGTCGGGCACTGAAGCTTTCTTT. This encodes CASSPPSGTEAFF. The receptor chain draws on TRBV7-7 and TRBJ1-1; no D segment can be confidently identified. Relative to germline, V is 5 bases shorter and J is 4 bases shorter, with 11 bases between their ends. Sequences SSHAT (CDR1) and FNYEAQ (CDR2) are obtained from the germline V gene (reference sequence). The CDR3 measures 13 amino acids from cysteine to phenylalanine. The read is trimmed to its CDR3 DNA, 39 bases read in frame from base 1.